This T cell receptor beta chain was documented in a study of T cells in Graves' hyperthyroidism and ophthalmopathy. This CDR3 is 13 amino acids long. Germline CDR1 reads SGHVS; CDR2 reads FNYEAQ. V shed 1 base and J shed 8 bases, with 9 bases lying between them. From RNA transcripts, TCR beta CDR3 regions were amplified. The study used the HTBI primer set for a first-round RT-PCR of the TCR CDR3. One entry per CDR3 protein, called by TCRdb with MiXCR from the multiplex PCR reads. This table holds about 270,000 distinct CDR3 sequences, roughly 15% found once. In this sample, this clonotype turned up many times.

Sequencing was carried out using blood. The chain recombines TRBV7-6 with TRBJ2-1; D is ambiguous. This receptor was identified in a woman aged 45 to 65 with Graves' hyperthyroidism that later progressed to Graves' ophthalmopathy. In nucleotides, the CDR3 is TGTGCCAGCAGCTTAGAAGTTTACGATGAGCAGTTCTTC. This codes for CASSLEVYDEQFF.